This T cell receptor (beta chain) was retrieved from a study of blood T cell repertoires in COVID-19. Study at large: Sites in the United States, Italy and Spain provided acute and convalescent COVID-19 samples. T cells, B-cell-depleted T cells, or PBMCs provided the cDNA or gDNA that served as material.

Germline V gene data show CDR1 as MNHNY and CDR2 as SVGAGI (reference sequence). V gave up 5 bases and J gave up 4 bases; unmatched junction bases: 9. There are 15 residues in the CDR3. In the original processing: Cell counts per sample came from amplifying reference gene primers. Produced via immunoSEQ multiplex PCR; TCRdb's table is partial and in-frame only. V and J calls and clone size are copied from that table; D and trimming were computed from the DNA. The sample consists of tens of thousands of clones, 80% of them appearing once. This chain joins TRBV6-6 and TRBJ1-2; 8 bases align to TRBD1. Sequenced sample: peripheral blood. This TCR was sampled from a human donor in a cohort sampled during active COVID-19. CDR3 residues: CASSPTGGPLYGYTF. The CDR3, as DNA: TGTGCCAGCAGTCCTACAGGGGGGCCGCTCTATGGCTACACCTTC.